Each of the 25 T cell receptor beta chains below was sequenced from the same sample in a study of blood T cell repertoires in COVID-19. Libraries were prepared by immunoSEQ multiplex PCR; TCRdb keeps only in-frame clonotypes and omits some of them. The sample lists 110,000 to 150,000 clones; almost 90% were seen once. Input material: peripheral blood. The receptors here all came from a man aged 45-60 years with active or convalescent COVID-19.

The V call is TRBV10-3, the J call TRBJ1-1; D is unclear. Deletions cut 0 bases from V and 0 bases from J, with 5 bases between. Germline-derived CDR1 and CDR2 are ENHRY and SYGVKD. The CDR3 is 14 residues long. CDR3 nucleotide sequence: TGTGCCATCAGTGAGTCATCAATGAACACTGAAGCTTTCTTT. This codes for CAISESSMNTEAFF.

The rearrangement links TRBV18 to TRBJ2-2; the match to TRBD2 covers 8 bases. CDR1 is KGHSH and CDR2 is LQKENI in the germline V gene. The CDR3 spans 15 residues. V shed 5 bases, J shed 6 bases, and the junction held 8 bases outside the gene matches. The CDR3 loop is CASSGSGRESGELFF. The CDR3 nucleotides read TGTGCCAGCTCAGGGAGCGGGAGAGAATCCGGGGAGCTGTTTTTT. The full variable domain, rest sourced from reference TRBV18 and TRBJ2-2, is NAGVMQNPRHLVRRRGQEARLRCSPMKGHSHVYWYRQLPEEGLKFMVYLQKENIIDESGMPKERFSAEFPKEGPSILRIQQVVRGDSAAYFCASSGSGRESGELFFGEGSRLTVL.

The chain employs TRBV28 and TRBJ1-2, with D tentatively TRBD1 (6 bases). Trimming shortened V by 2 bases and J by 4 bases, and 14 bases separated the two germline ends. Per germline, CDR1 MDHEN and CDR2 SYDVKM. This CDR3 has 15 amino acids. The CDR3 DNA reads TGTGCCAGCAGTTTACTGACAGGCCGACCCTATGGCTACACCTTC. This codes for CASSLLTGRPYGYTF.

Written as DNA, the CDR3 is TGTGCCAGCAGTTACTCAACGGGTGAGGTTAACTACGAGCAGTACTTC. Encoded protein: CASSYSTGEVNYEQYF. This chain connects TRBV6-5 to TRBJ2-7; D is ambiguous. Germline V gene lookup returns CDR1 MNHEY and CDR2 SVGAGI. The length of the CDR3 is 16 residues. Trimming removed 0 bases from V and 3 bases from J, with 15 bases in between.

The chain joins TRBV28 to TRBJ2-7; D perhaps matches TRBD2 (6 bases). CDR1 is MDHEN and CDR2 is SYDVKM in the germline V gene. Trimming shortened V by 8 bases and J by 2 bases, and 28 bases separated the two germline ends. CDR3 length: 18 amino acids. The CDR3 DNA is TGTGCCAGCCACTCCGGACCTCAGTGGAGGGAGTGGACCTACGAGCAGTACTTC. Amino acids: CASHSGPQWREWTYEQYF.

The chain has TRBV5-1 and TRBJ2-1, with 8 bases identical to TRBD2. CDR1 and CDR2 from the germline V gene are SGHRS and YFSETQ. V lost 7 bases to trimming and J lost 0 bases; unmatched junction nucleotides: 6. The CDR3 has 15 residues. In DNA form, the CDR3 reads TGCGCCAGCCGGAGCGGGGGCAGCTCCTACAATGAGCAGTTCTTC. This encodes CASRSGGSSYNEQFF.

This chain links TRBV7-9 with TRBJ1-2, with TRBD1 matching 9 bases. Germline-derived CDR1 and CDR2 are SEHNR and FQNEAQ (reference sequence). V trimming: 5 bases; J trimming: 10 bases; junction bases outside the gene matches: 5. The CDR3 extends over 12 amino acids. The CDR3 protein is CASSRTGVDYTF. In DNA form, the CDR3 reads TGTGCCAGCAGCCGGACAGGGGTCGACTACACCTTC.

The V call is TRBV30, the J call TRBJ2-7; a possible D gene is TRBD2 (7 bases). Trimming left V 3 bases short and J 5 bases short, with 23 bases between. This CDR3 is built from 16 residues. Germline V lookup: CDR1 GTSNPN, CDR2 SVGIG (reference sequence). For the CDR3, the DNA is TGTGCCTGGAGGGCCGCCCGAGGGGGGAGGGCCAACGAGCAGTACTTC. This codes for CAWRAARGGRANEQYF.

This chain joins TRBV5-1 and TRBJ2-1; 8 bases are a match to TRBD2. Germline V CDR1 and CDR2: SGHRS, YFSETQ. The CDR3 totals 15 residues. V dropped 3 bases and J dropped 6; count of bases not matched to a gene: 8. DNA of the CDR3: TGCGCCAGCAGCTCTACTAGCGCGGGAGGCAATGAGCAGTTCTTC. Its translation: CASSSTSAGGNEQFF.

The J gene is TRBJ2-1, the V gene TRBV19, with 8 bases lining up with TRBD2. The ends lost 7 bases at V and 4 bases at J; junction bases unmatched: 9. Germline CDR1 and CDR2: LNHDA and SQIVND (reference sequence). The CDR3 sequence is 15 residues long. CDR3 DNA: TGTGCCAGTACCCGTCCCGGGACTAGGTACAATGAGCAGTTCTTC. It yields the protein CASTRPGTRYNEQFF.

The rearrangement links TRBV27 to TRBJ2-5, with 7 bases that match TRBD1. The CDR3 runs to 15 residues. The V gene's germline CDR1 is MNHEY and CDR2 SMNVEV (reference sequence). The J segment lost 1 base and the V segment lost 6 bases, leaving 8 bases of the junction unmatched. In nucleotides, the CDR3 is TGTGCCAGCAGACCGATCACAGGGGCCCAAGAGACCCAGTACTTC. Translated: CASRPITGAQETQYF.

This clone was counted between two and nine times. The rearrangement uses TRBV5-4 and TRBJ2-7; tentative D call: TRBD2 (5 bases). The CDR3 covers 14 residues. Germline V gene data show CDR1 as SGHNT and CDR2 as YYREEE (reference sequence). V lost 0 bases, J lost 3 bases, and 10 bases lay in between. CDR3 protein: CASSLVSGSYEQYF. The CDR3 DNA is TGTGCCAGCAGCTTGGTGTCTGGGAGCTACGAGCAGTACTTC. The full variable domain, its missing parts supplied by reference TRBV5-4 and TRBJ2-7, is ETGVTQSPTHLIKTRGQQVTLRCSSQSGHNTVSWYQQALGQGPQFIFQYYREEENGRGNFPPRFSGLQFPNYSSELNVNALELDDSALYLCASSLVSGSYEQYFGPGTRLTVT.

This clone has a single count. The J gene is TRBJ2-2, the V gene TRBV9; TRBD2 matches at 10 bases. Germline loops: CDR1 SGDLS, CDR2 YYNGEE. The junction had 4 bases not matched to a gene; V was cut back by 3 bases and J by 5 bases. This CDR3 contains 15 residues. CDR3 nucleotides: TGTGCCAGCAGCGCTCGGACTAGCGGTACCGGGGAGCTGTTTTTT. Translated: CASSARTSGTGELFF.

This chain connects TRBV27 to TRBJ2-2, with TRBD1 as a possible D gene (6 bases). Trimming took 6 bases from V and 5 from J, leaving 16 bases between them. The CDR3 has 15 amino acids. Germline assignment: CDR1 MNHEY and CDR2 SMNVEV (reference sequence). The CDR3 nucleotides are TGTGCCAGCAGACCGAAGACAGGAATTACCGGGGAGCTGTTTTTT. It codes for CASRPKTGITGELFF.

This clone has only a few counts. The chain uses TRBV6-4 and TRBJ1-5; 9 bases are shared with TRBD1. V was pared by 4 bases and J by 7 bases, with 5 bases of the junction left unmatched. The CDR3 loop spans 14 amino acids. From germline, CDR1 is MRHNA and CDR2 SNTAGT. CDR3 region: CASSAQGAGQPQHF. The CDR3 nucleotides read TGTGCCAGCAGTGCACAGGGGGCAGGACAGCCCCAGCATTTT.

V usage is TRBV13 and J usage is TRBJ2-1; 7 bases match TRBD2. The CDR3 length is 15 residues. Trimming at V came to 3 bases and at J to 0 bases, leaving 2 bases not matched to a gene. CDR1 is PRHDT, CDR2 FYEKMQ, per germline (reference sequence). The DNA of the CDR3 is TGTGCCAGCAGCTTCTGGGGGGGCTCCTACAATGAGCAGTTCTTC. Amino acid sequence: CASSFWGGSYNEQFF.

CDR3 in amino acids: CATSGPPQGIGNQPQHF. The DNA for the CDR3 is TGTGCCACCAGTGGCCCTCCACAGGGAATTGGCAATCAGCCCCAGCATTTT. J is TRBJ1-5 and V is TRBV24-1; TRBD1 is a possible D gene (6 bases). Germline CDR1 reads KGHDR; CDR2 reads SFDVKD. CDR3 size: 17 residues. V was trimmed by 5 bases and J by 2 bases, leaving 18 bases between them.

This sequence joins TRBV11-2 and TRBJ2-7, with 12 bases fitting TRBD1. Trimming cost V 3 bases and J 4 bases; bases outside gene matches: 7. The CDR3 spans 16 residues. CDR1 is SGHAT and CDR2 is FQNNGV in the germline V gene. The CDR3 DNA is TGTGCCAGCAGCTTCGCCGGGGACAGGGGGCAGTACGAGCAGTACTTC. It encodes CASSFAGDRGQYEQYF.

The chain carries TRBV28 and TRBJ1-2, with 7 bases that match TRBD1. This CDR3 has 19 amino acids. Looked up from germline, CDR1 is MDHEN and CDR2 is SYDVKM. V lost 1 base and J lost 3; bases outside the gene matches: 17. CDR3 loop: CASSLLAIAIRGLYYGYTF. Here the CDR3 DNA reads TGTGCCAGCAGTTTATTGGCCATTGCGATTAGGGGGCTCTACTATGGCTACACCTTC.

The V and J genes are TRBV4-2 and TRBJ2-1, with 7 bases fitting TRBD2. J lost 5 bases, V lost 3 bases, and 7 bases had no gene match. The CDR3 sequence is 15 residues long. CDR1 and CDR2 from the germline V gene are LGHNA and YNFKEQ. The CDR3 DNA reads as TGTGCCAGCAGCCAGTTGACTAGCCTAGACAATGAGCAGTTCTTC. This encodes CASSQLTSLDNEQFF.

V is TRBV27 and J is TRBJ2-7; TRBD2 might be the D (6 bases). This CDR3 is 15 amino acids long. The V end was cut by 2 bases, the J end by 5 bases, with 16 bases between. In germline, CDR1 is MNHEY, CDR2 SMNVEV (reference sequence). The CDR3 spells CASSLGGLSRNEQYF. The CDR3 bases are TGTGCCAGCAGTTTAGGGGGACTGAGTCGGAACGAGCAGTACTTC.

The V gene is TRBV9, the J gene TRBJ1-1; the D is unclear. CDR1 is SGDLS, CDR2 YYNGEE, per germline. This CDR3 spans 14 amino acids. Trimming cost V 2 bases and J 3 bases, with 11 bases left between them. Here the CDR3 DNA reads TGTGCCAGCAGCGTGGGCCCGCGGGACACTGAAGCTTTCTTT. It specifies CASSVGPRDTEAFF.

The chain couples TRBV10-3 to TRBJ2-7; 8 nucleotides agree with TRBD1. Trimming took 9 bases from V and 1 from J; bases not matched to a gene: 5. Germline-derived CDR1 and CDR2 are ENHRY and SYGVKD. The CDR3 has 13 amino acids. CDR3 sequence (DNA): TGTGCCATAACTAGACAGGGGTCCTACGAGCAGTACTTC. Amino acids: CAITRQGSYEQYF.

The chain joins TRBV19 to TRBJ2-2; 8 bases agree with TRBD1. V shed 10 bases and J 3 bases; nucleotides not matched to a gene: 4. Looked up from germline, CDR1 is LNHDA and CDR2 is SQIVND (reference sequence). CDR3 size: 13 residues. The CDR3 DNA follows: TGTGCCACAGACAGGGGTCACACCGGGGAGCTGTTTTTT. Translating it yields CATDRGHTGELFF.

In this sample, this clone turned up once. The gene calls are TRBV30 and TRBJ2-3; TRBD1 is a possible D gene (6 bases). This CDR3 is 13 amino acids long. V lost 4 bases, J lost 3 bases, and 11 bases lay in between. The germline gives CDR1 GTSNPN, CDR2 SVGIG (reference sequence). Here the CDR3 reads CAWNLGGTDTQYF. CDR3 in DNA: TGTGCCTGGAACCTAGGGGGTACAGATACGCAGTATTTT.